Detailed here is one T cell receptor beta chain. Its target is not known. The data were obtained in a study of blood T cells in healthy people across ages. Across the study: Template switching caught about one barcoded beta molecule for each two T cells. Broader study findings: Fewer expanded clones and more diversity marked long-lived versus aged donors. As age increased, TCR beta diversity per million T cells fell in a roughly linear fashion. CMV status of donors was unknown, possibly confounding expanded clonotype changes.

V shed 0 bases and J shed 9 bases, with 9 bases lying between them. Looked up from germline, CDR1 is SGHRS and CDR2 is YFSETQ. The CDR3 runs to 12 residues. Primers used in a second PCR of roughly 6 to 12 cycles were a sample-barcoded 5' primer and a J-beta primer mix. In TCRdb, the 5' RACE reads were re-called with MiXCR into one record per CDR3 protein. This sample has about 780,000 distinct CDR3 sequences, with around half found just once. The receptor comes from a man older than 75 in good health. Source material: blood. The rearrangement uses TRBV5-1 and TRBJ2-5, with a tentative D call TRBD2 (6 bases). The CDR3 region is CASSLGGDSQYF. The CDR3 DNA is TGCGCCAGCAGCTTGGGAGGGGACTCCCAGTACTTC.